The clone carrying this TCR beta chain was seen a few times. Its antigen is currently unknown. Control and CVID samples contributed equal amounts of genomic DNA. Data came from immunoSEQ multiplex PCR; TCRdb stores just in-frame clones and leaves some out. The specimen gives about 25,000 clones without singletons; the ten biggest hold under 4.5%. The data were taken from a study of T cell clonality in common variable immunodeficiency. The study, taken as a whole, reports: CVID subjects showed higher TCRbeta clonality than healthy controls. In common variable immunodeficiency, TCR beta chains reportedly carried fewer deletions and N-nucleotide insertions.

Sequencing was performed on peripheral blood mononuclear cells. The origin of this receptor is a human donor with common variable immunodeficiency.

CDR3 DNA (partial): TGTGCCAGCAGCTTAGGGCTAGCAACTAATGAAAAA. It specifies CASSLGLATNEK. Given in full, the CDR3 is CASSLGLATNEKLFF. The chain combines TRBV7-9 with TRBJ1-4; D is unclear. The read is 3 residues too short to cover the CDR3 end, so that end is filled in from the germline J gene. In germline, CDR1 is SEHNR, CDR2 FQNEAQ (reference sequence). Trimming cost V 1 base and J 0 bases, with 6 bases left between them. This CDR3 contains 15 residues.